These 2 T cell receptor beta chains came from one sample sequenced in a study of cytomegalovirus exposure and HLA in healthy donors. Researchers ran the PCR with 60 Vbeta and 13 Jbeta primers. Sequencing used immunoSEQ multiplex PCR; TCRdb keeps in-frame clones, though not all of them. The repertoire holds around 130,000 clones, roughly three quarters seen once, with around 1.8% in the top ten. The sample was PBMCs. All receptors derive from a woman between 40 and 50 years old in good health and CMV-seronegative.

The V gene is TRBV6-6, the J gene TRBJ2-7; 8 bases are shared with TRBD2. The CDR3 has 12 amino acids. Unmatched junction bases numbered 5, after V lost 10 bases and J lost 3 bases. Germline values: CDR1 MNHNY, CDR2 SVGAGI (reference sequence). The DNA for the CDR3 is TGTGCCACGGGAGGGTGGGACTACGAGCAGTACTTC. Translating gives CATGGWDYEQYF.

The chain links TRBV5-1 to TRBJ2-3; TRBD2 aligns across 11 bases. In germline, CDR1 is SGHRS, CDR2 YFSETQ. V gave up 6 bases and J gave up 11 bases; unmatched junction bases: 11. The CDR3 has 14 residues. CDR3 coding DNA: TGCGCCAGCACCTATAGCGGGGGGGGGACGGAGCAGTATTTT. This encodes CASTYSGGGTEQYF.